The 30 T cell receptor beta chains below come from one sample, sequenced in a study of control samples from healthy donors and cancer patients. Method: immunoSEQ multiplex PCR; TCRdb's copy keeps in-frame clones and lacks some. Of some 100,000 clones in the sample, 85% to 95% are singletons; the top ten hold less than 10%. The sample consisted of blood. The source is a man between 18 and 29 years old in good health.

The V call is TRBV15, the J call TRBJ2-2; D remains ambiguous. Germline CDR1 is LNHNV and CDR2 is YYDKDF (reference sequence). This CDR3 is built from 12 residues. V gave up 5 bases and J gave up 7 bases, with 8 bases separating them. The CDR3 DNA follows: TGTGCCACCAGCGGAGTTAGCGGGGAGCTGTTTTTT. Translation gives CATSGVSGELFF.

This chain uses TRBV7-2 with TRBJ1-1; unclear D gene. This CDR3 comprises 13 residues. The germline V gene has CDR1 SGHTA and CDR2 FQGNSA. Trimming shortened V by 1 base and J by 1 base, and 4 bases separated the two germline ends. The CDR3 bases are TGTGCCAGCAGCTTAGAGGCGAACACTGAAGCTTTCTTT. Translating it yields CASSLEANTEAFF.

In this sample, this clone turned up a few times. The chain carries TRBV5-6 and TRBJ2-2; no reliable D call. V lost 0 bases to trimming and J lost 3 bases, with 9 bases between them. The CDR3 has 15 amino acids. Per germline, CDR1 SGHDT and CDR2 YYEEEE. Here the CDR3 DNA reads TGTGCCAGCAGCTTGGAAGGTGGTTACACCGGGGAGCTGTTTTTT. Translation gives CASSLEGGYTGELFF. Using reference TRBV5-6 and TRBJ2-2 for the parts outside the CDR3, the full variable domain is DAGVTQSPTHLIKTRGQQVTLRCSPKSGHDTVSWYQQALGQGPQFIFQYYEEEERQRGNFPDRFSGHQFPNYSSELNVNALLLGDSALYLCASSLEGGYTGELFFGEGSRLTVL.

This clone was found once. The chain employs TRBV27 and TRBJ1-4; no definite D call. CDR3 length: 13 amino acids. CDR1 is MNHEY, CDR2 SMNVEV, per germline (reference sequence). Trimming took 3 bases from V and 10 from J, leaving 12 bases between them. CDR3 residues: CASSLVDGRKLFF. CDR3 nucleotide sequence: TGTGCCAGCAGTTTGGTCGACGGACGAAAACTGTTTTTT.

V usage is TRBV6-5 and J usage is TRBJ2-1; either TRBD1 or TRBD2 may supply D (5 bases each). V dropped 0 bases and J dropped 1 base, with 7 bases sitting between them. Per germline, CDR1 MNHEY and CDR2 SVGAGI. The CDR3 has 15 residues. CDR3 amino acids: CASSYSGESYNEQFF. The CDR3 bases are TGTGCCAGCAGTTACTCGGGGGAGTCCTACAATGAGCAGTTCTTC.

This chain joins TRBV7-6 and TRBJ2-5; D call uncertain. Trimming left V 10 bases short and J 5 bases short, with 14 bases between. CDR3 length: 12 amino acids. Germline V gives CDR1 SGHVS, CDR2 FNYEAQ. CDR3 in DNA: TGTGCCACCGCCTACCTAATGGAGACCCAGTACTTC. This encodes CATAYLMETQYF.

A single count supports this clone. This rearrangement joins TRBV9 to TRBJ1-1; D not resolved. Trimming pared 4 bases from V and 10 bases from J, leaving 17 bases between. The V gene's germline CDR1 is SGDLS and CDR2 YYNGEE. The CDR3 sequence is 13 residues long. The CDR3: CASSPPNPVSAFF. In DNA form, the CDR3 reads TGTGCCAGCAGCCCACCCAATCCCGTCTCAGCTTTCTTT.

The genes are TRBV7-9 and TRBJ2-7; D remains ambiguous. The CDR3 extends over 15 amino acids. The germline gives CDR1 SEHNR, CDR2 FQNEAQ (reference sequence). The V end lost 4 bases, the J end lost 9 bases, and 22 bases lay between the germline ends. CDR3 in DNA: TGTGCCAGCAGCTCCAACCTCGAGGTCAACGAGGTGCAGTACTTC. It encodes CASSSNLEVNEVQYF.

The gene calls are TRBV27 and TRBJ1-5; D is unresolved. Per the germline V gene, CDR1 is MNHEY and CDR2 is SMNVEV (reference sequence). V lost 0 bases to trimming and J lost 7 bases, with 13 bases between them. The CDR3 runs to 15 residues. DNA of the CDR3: TGTGCCAGCAGTTTATCCTACCCGGGCGGACAGCCCCAGCATTTT. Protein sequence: CASSLSYPGGQPQHF.

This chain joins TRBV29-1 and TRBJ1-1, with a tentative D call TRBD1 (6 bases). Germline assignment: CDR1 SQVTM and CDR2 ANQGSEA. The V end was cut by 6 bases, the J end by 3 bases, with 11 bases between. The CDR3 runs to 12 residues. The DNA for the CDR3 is TGCAGCGTGGACAGACAGGACACTGAAGCTTTCTTT. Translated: CSVDRQDTEAFF.

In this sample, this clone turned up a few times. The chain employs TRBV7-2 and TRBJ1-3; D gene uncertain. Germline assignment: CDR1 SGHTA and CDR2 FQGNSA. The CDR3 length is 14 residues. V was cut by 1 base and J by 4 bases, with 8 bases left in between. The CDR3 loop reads CASSLGSPGNTIYF. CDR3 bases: TGTGCCAGCAGCTTAGGCAGCCCAGGAAACACCATATATTTT.

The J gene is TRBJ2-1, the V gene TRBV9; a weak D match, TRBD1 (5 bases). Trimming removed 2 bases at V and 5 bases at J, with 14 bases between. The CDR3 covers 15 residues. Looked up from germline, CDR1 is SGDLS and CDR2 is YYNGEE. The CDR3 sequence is CASSVPGRANNEQFF. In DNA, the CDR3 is TGTGCCAGCAGCGTCCCGGGCAGGGCGAACAATGAGCAGTTCTTC.

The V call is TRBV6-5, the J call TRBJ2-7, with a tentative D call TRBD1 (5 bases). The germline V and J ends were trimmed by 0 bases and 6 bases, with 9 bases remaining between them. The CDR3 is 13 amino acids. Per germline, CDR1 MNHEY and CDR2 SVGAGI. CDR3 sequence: CASSYSQGSEQYF. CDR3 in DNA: TGTGCCAGCAGTTACTCCCAGGGTTCCGAGCAGTACTTC.

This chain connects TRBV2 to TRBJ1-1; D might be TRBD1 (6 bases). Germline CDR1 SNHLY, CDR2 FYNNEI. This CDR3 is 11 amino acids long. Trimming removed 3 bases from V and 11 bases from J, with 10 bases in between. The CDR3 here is CASSDGQRAFF. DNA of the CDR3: TGTGCCAGCAGTGACGGACAGCGGGCTTTCTTT. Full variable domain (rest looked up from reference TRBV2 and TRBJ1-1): EPEVTQTPSHQVTQMGQEVILRCVPISNHLYFYWYRQILGQKVEFLVSFYNNEISEKSEIFDDQFSVERPDGSNFTLKIRSTKLEDSAMYFCASSDGQRAFFGQGTRLTVV.

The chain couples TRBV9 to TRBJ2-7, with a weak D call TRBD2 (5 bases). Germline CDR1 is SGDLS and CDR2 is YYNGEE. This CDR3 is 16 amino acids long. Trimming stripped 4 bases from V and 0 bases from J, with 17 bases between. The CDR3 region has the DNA TGTGCCAGCAGCTCAAACCCCGAGGGTGCCTCCTACGAGCAGTACTTC. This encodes CASSSNPEGASYEQYF.

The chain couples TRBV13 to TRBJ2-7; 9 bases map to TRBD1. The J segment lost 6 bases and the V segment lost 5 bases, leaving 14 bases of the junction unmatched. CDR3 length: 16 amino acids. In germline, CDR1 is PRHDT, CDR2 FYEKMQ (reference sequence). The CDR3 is CASSRAPGQGYGEQYF. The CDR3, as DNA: TGTGCCAGCAGCCGGGCACCGGGACAGGGATATGGCGAGCAGTACTTC.

CDR3 residues: CASRSLRGFDGYTF. The CDR3 coding sequence is TGTGCCAGCAGATCACTCAGAGGTTTCGATGGCTACACCTTC. This chain joins TRBV6-5 and TRBJ1-2; no clear D. CDR1 MNHEY and CDR2 SVGAGI come from the germline V gene. This CDR3 spans 14 amino acids. Trimming left V 6 bases short and J 6 bases short, with 17 bases between.

The CDR3 region has the DNA TGTGCCAGCAGCTTAGAACTGATCTCCTCCCGGGCCAACGTCCTGACTTTC. Translation: CASSLELISSRANVLTF. V usage is TRBV7-2 and J usage is TRBJ2-6; D remains ambiguous. Trimming shortened V by 1 base and J by 5 bases, and 15 bases separated the two germline ends. The CDR3 has 17 residues. Germline CDR1 SGHTA, CDR2 FQGNSA.

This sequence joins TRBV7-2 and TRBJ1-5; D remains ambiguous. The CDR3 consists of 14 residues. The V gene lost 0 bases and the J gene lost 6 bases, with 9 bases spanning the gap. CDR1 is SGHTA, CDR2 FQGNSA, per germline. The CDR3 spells CASSLAGLSQPQHF. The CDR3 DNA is TGTGCCAGCAGCTTAGCAGGGTTAAGTCAGCCCCAGCATTTT.

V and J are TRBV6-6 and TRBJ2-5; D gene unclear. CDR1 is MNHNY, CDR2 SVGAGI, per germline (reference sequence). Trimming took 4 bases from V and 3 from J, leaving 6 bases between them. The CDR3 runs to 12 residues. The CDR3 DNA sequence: TGTGCCAGCAGTTCTTACGAAGAGACCCAGTACTTC. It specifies CASSSYEETQYF.

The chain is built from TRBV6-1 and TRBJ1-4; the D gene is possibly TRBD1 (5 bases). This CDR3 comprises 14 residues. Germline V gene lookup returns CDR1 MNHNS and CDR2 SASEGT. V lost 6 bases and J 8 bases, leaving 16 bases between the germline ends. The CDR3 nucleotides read TGTGCCAGCAGCCCGGGCCCTCGGGGCGAAAAACTGTTTTTT. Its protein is CASSPGPRGEKLFF.

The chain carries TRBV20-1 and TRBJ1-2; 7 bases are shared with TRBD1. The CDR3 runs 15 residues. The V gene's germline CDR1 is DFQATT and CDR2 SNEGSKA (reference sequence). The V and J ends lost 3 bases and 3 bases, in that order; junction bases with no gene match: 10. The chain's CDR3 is CSASRWDSGDYGYTF. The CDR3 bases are TGCAGTGCTAGTCGTTGGGACAGCGGGGACTATGGCTACACCTTC.

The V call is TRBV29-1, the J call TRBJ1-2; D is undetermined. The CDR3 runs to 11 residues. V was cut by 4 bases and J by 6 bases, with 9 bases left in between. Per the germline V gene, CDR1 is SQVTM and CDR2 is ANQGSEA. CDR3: CSVGEWDGYTF. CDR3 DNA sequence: TGCAGCGTTGGAGAGTGGGATGGCTACACCTTC.

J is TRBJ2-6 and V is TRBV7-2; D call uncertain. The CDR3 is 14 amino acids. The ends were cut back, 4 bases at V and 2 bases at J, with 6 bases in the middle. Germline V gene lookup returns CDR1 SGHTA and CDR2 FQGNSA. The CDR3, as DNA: TGTGCCAGCAGCTCCCAGGCTGGGGCCAACGTCCTGACTTTC. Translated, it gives CASSSQAGANVLTF.

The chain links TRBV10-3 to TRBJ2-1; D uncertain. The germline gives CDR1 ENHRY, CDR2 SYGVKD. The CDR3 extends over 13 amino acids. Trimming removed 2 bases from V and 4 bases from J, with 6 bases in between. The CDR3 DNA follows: TGTGCCATCAGTGAGGGACGGTACAATGAGCAGTTCTTC. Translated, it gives CAISEGRYNEQFF.

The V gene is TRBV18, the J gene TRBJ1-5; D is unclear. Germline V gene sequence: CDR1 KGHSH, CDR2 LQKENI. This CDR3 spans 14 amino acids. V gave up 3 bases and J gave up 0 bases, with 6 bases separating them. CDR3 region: CASSPADSNQPQHF. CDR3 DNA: TGTGCCAGCTCACCGGCGGATAGCAATCAGCCCCAGCATTTT.

The CDR3 spells CASSLGTLNYEQYF. CDR3 in DNA: TGTGCCAGCAGCTTAGGGACGCTGAACTACGAGCAGTACTTC. The rearrangement joins TRBV11-2 to TRBJ2-7; D unresolved. Germline CDR1 reads SGHAT; CDR2 reads FQNNGV. This CDR3 region has 14 residues. Trimming took 1 base from V and 3 from J, leaving 10 bases between them.

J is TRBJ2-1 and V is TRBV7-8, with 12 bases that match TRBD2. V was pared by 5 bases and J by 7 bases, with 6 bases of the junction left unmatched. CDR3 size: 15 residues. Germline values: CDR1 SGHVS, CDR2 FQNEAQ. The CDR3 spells CASSRLAGEQNEQFF. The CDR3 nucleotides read TGTGCCAGCAGCCGACTAGCGGGAGAACAAAATGAGCAGTTCTTC.

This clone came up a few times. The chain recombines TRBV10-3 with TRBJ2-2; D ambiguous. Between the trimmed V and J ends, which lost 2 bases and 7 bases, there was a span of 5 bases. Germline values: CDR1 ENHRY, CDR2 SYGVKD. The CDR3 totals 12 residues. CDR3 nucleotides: TGTGCCATCAGTGAGAGGAGCGGGGAGCTGTTTTTT. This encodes CAISERSGELFF.

CDR3: CASSEGTGGGNQPQHF. The CDR3 nucleotides read TGTGCCAGCAGTGAAGGGACAGGGGGAGGCAATCAGCCCCAGCATTTT. This chain joins TRBV2 and TRBJ1-5, with 10 positions matching TRBD1. The length of the CDR3 is 16 residues. The germline V gene has CDR1 SNHLY and CDR2 FYNNEI. V trimming: 1 base; J trimming: 2 bases; junction bases outside the gene matches: 2.